Presented here are 25 T cell receptor beta chains from one specimen sequenced in a study of blood T cells in healthy people across ages. Primed by a sample-barcoded 5' primer and a J-beta primer mix, a second PCR proceeded for roughly 6 to 12 cycles. In TCRdb, the 5' RACE reads were re-called with MiXCR into one record per CDR3 protein. The sample shows 1.8 million or so distinct CDR3 sequences, around 40% of them seen only once. Specimen: blood. Source of these receptors: a human donor in good health.

This clonotype was counted a few times. J is TRBJ2-7 and V is TRBV6-6; 8 positions agree with TRBD2. The ends lost 4 bases at V and 1 base at J; junction bases unmatched: 12. The CDR3 totals 17 residues. Germline V CDR1 and CDR2: MNHNY, SVGAGI (reference sequence). The CDR3 is CASSLLQGAGVSYEQYF. The CDR3 region has the DNA TGTGCCAGCAGTTTGCTTCAGGGAGCGGGGGTTTCCTACGAGCAGTACTTC.

A few counts support this clonotype. V is TRBV29-1 and J is TRBJ1-2, with a weak D call TRBD1 (6 bases). V was shortened by 3 bases and J by 6 bases, with 17 bases between the two germline ends. CDR3 length: 14 amino acids. Germline lookup yields CDR1 SQVTM and CDR2 ANQGSEA. The CDR3 protein is CSVDPRGQGNGYTF. The CDR3 DNA reads TGCAGCGTTGATCCCCGGGGGCAGGGAAATGGCTACACCTTC.

This clonotype was counted ten times or more. The chain carries TRBV14 and TRBJ2-2, with TRBD2 identical over 7 bases. Germline V CDR1 and CDR2: SGHDN, FVKESK. CDR3 size: 18 residues. V lost 4 bases and J lost 6; bases outside the gene matches: 17. CDR3 loop: CASSRGTTRSSVAGELFF. The CDR3 nucleotides are TGTGCCAGCAGCCGAGGGACTACCAGAAGTAGCGTGGCCGGGGAGCTGTTTTTT.

This clonotype was observed a few times. V is TRBV29-1 and J is TRBJ1-1, with D unresolved. V gave up 4 bases and J gave up 5 bases, with 17 bases separating them. The length of the CDR3 is 14 residues. CDR1 is SQVTM, CDR2 ANQGSEA, per germline. In nucleotides, the CDR3 is TGCAGCGTTGGAGACCGAAGGGTCACGACTGAAGCTTTCTTT. This sequence encodes CSVGDRRVTTEAFF.

In its sample, this clonotype was seen a few times. This chain joins TRBV20-1 and TRBJ1-2, with unresolved D. The V and J ends lost 0 bases and 7 bases respectively, with 12 bases between them. CDR3 length: 13 amino acids. Germline V CDR1 and CDR2: DFQATT, SNEGSKA (reference sequence). The CDR3 loop reads CSARDSQEGGYTF. CDR3 DNA sequence: TGCAGTGCTAGAGACTCCCAGGAGGGTGGCTACACCTTC.

The rearrangement uses TRBV5-1 and TRBJ2-1; possible D gene TRBD2, 6 bases. The CDR3 covers 14 residues. Deletions cut 6 bases from V and 5 bases from J, with 15 bases between. Looked up from germline, CDR1 is SGHRS and CDR2 is YFSETQ. CDR3 bases: TGCGCCAGCACCCGGATGGGGGGAAACAATGAGCAGTTCTTC. Translated, it gives CASTRMGGNNEQFF.

This clonotype appeared a few times. CDR3 residues: CASSLGFLRTNSPLHF. CDR3 sequence (DNA): TGTGCCAGCAGCTTAGGGTTCCTGCGAACTAATTCACCCCTCCACTTT. This chain connects TRBV7-8 to TRBJ1-6; D is unclear. The germline V and J ends were trimmed by 1 base and 6 bases, with 13 bases remaining between them. Germline CDR1 and CDR2: SGHVS and FQNEAQ. This CDR3 is built from 16 residues. The full variable domain, its missing parts supplied by reference TRBV7-8 and TRBJ1-6, is GAGVSQSPRYKVAKRGQDVALRCDPISGHVSLFWYQQALGQGPEFLTYFQNEAQLDKSGLPSDRFFAERPEGSVSTLKIQRTQQEDSAVYLCASSLGFLRTNSPLHFGNGTRLTVT.

This clonotype was observed at least ten times. At one end, the junction sequence differs from germline, possibly due to a read error. The chain uses TRBV5-1 and TRBJ1-2; the D gene is possibly TRBD1 (6 bases). Per germline, CDR1 SGHRS and CDR2 YFSETQ. This CDR3 spans 13 amino acids. CDR3 in amino acids: CASSLEQGDGYTF. CDR3 nucleotides: TGTGCCAGCAGCTTAGAACAGGGTGACGGCTACACCTTC.

The chain uses TRBV12-3 or TRBV12-4 and TRBJ2-3; TRBD2 matches 8 bases. Germline trimming cut 4 bases from V and 8 bases from J; bases unmatched to any gene: 11. The CDR3 is 15 residues long. CDR3 loop: CASSSAGGLGRTQYF. The CDR3 DNA follows: TGTGCCAGCAGTTCCGCGGGGGGCCTGGGTCGTACGCAGTATTTT.

The chain employs TRBV4-3 and TRBJ2-7; 8 bases match TRBD2. This CDR3 contains 17 residues. CDR1 is LGHNA and CDR2 is YSLEER in the germline V gene. After removal of 0 bases from V and 2 bases from J, the junction contained 9 bases not matched to a gene. For the CDR3, the DNA is TGCGCCAGCAGCCAAGATTGGGAAGCGGGGGCCACCTACGAGCAGTACTTC. Translated: CASSQDWEAGATYEQYF.

The chain couples TRBV2 to TRBJ2-4; D possibly corresponds to TRBD1 (6 bases). This CDR3 is built from 15 residues. CDR1 and CDR2 from the germline V gene are SNHLY and FYNNEI. V was trimmed by 2 bases and J by 6 bases, leaving 14 bases between them. As DNA, the CDR3 is TGTGCCAGCAGTGAAAACAGGGCAAGGGGAAACATTCAGTACTTC. Residues: CASSENRARGNIQYF.

The chain recombines TRBV28 with TRBJ2-1; 11 bases match TRBD2. The germline gives CDR1 MDHEN, CDR2 SYDVKM. The trim removed 1 base at V and 10 bases at J, leaving 9 bases unmatched. The CDR3 totals 16 residues. CDR3 residues: CASSLFPSGGPKEQFF. The CDR3 DNA reads TGTGCCAGCAGTTTATTCCCTAGCGGGGGGCCCAAAGAGCAGTTCTTC.

The chain joins TRBV4-2 to TRBJ2-5, with 9 bases matching TRBD1. This CDR3 is built from 15 residues. Germline V gives CDR1 LGHNA, CDR2 YNFKEQ. Losses at the gene ends were 4 bases for V and 0 bases for J; bases not matched to a gene: 3. CDR3 protein: CASSLYRGHQETQYF. CDR3 DNA sequence: TGTGCCAGCAGCCTTTACAGGGGGCACCAAGAGACCCAGTACTTC.

The chain employs TRBV20-1 and TRBJ2-3; D may match TRBD1 or TRBD2 (5 bases each). Looked up from germline, CDR1 is DFQATT and CDR2 is SNEGSKA (reference sequence). This CDR3 contains 18 residues. V lost 0 bases and J lost 2, with 21 bases in between. The CDR3 region has the DNA TGCAGTGCTAGAGAACACAACCGCAGCTCCGGGGCCACAGATACGCAGTATTTT. Amino acid sequence: CSAREHNRSSGATDTQYF.

This clonotype was detected a few times. The gene calls are TRBV29-1 and TRBJ1-2; D unclear. The germline V gene encodes CDR1 SQVTM and CDR2 ANQGSEA. Trimming stripped 4 bases from V and 4 bases from J, with 19 bases between. The CDR3 covers 15 residues. The chain's CDR3 is CSVGWTRSHSYGYTF. The DNA for the CDR3 is TGCAGCGTTGGGTGGACCCGATCTCATTCCTATGGCTACACCTTC.

The chain links TRBV15 to TRBJ1-2, with 9 nucleotides matching TRBD1. V lost 1 base, J lost 1 base, and 10 bases stayed unmatched. Germline CDR1 is LNHNV and CDR2 is YYDKDF (reference sequence). The CDR3 runs 18 residues. The CDR3, as DNA: TGTGCCACCAGCAGAGTTCCCGGGACAGGGTTTGGTAACTATGGCTACACCTTC. Translated, it gives CATSRVPGTGFGNYGYTF.

The chain joins TRBV29-1 to TRBJ1-2, with TRBD1 matching over 8 bases. Looked up from germline, CDR1 is SQVTM and CDR2 is ANQGSEA. Germline trimming cut 0 bases from V and 7 bases from J; bases unmatched to any gene: 4. The CDR3 has 13 residues. The CDR3 here is CSVEETGGGGYTF. CDR3 in DNA: TGCAGCGTTGAAGAAACAGGGGGAGGTGGCTACACCTTC.

This clonotype has only a few counts. The rearrangement links TRBV11-3 to TRBJ2-7, with TRBD1 matching over 9 bases. V gave up 5 bases and J gave up 6 bases; unmatched junction bases: 5. Germline CDR1 SGHNT, CDR2 YENEEA. The CDR3 is 13 residues long. The CDR3 loop is CASSPWTGAEQYF. The CDR3 DNA sequence: TGTGCCAGCAGCCCTTGGACAGGGGCCGAGCAGTACTTC.

V and J are TRBV29-1 and TRBJ2-3; possible D gene TRBD1, 5 bases. V was trimmed by 3 bases and J by 2 bases, leaving 12 bases between them. The CDR3 loop spans 14 amino acids. Germline V gene lookup returns CDR1 SQVTM and CDR2 ANQGSEA. The CDR3 spells CSVDSGLNTDTQYF. DNA for the CDR3: TGCAGCGTTGATTCAGGGCTGAACACAGATACGCAGTATTTT.

This clonotype came up a few times. The CDR3 loop reads CASSPLIGQGEQYF. DNA for the CDR3: TGTGCCAGCTCACCACTAATCGGACAGGGGGAGCAGTACTTC. The chain carries TRBV18 and TRBJ2-5, with 10 bases fitting TRBD1. Trimming removed 1 base from V and 11 bases from J; junction bases left unmatched: 7. Germline V CDR1 and CDR2: KGHSH, LQKENI. This CDR3 contains 14 residues.

The chain links TRBV4-1 to TRBJ1-5, with D unresolved. Germline CDR1 and CDR2: MGHRA and YSYEKL. Trimming removed 0 bases at V and 0 bases at J, with 15 bases between. CDR3 size: 18 residues. The CDR3 bases are TGCGCCAGCAGCCAAGATTTAGGCAGACTAATTAGCAATCAGCCCCAGCATTTT. It is translated as CASSQDLGRLISNQPQHF.

The chain recombines TRBV2 with TRBJ2-1; D possibly corresponds to TRBD1 (5 bases). The CDR3 has 15 amino acids. V was clipped by 7 bases and J by 1 base, with 14 bases between them. Germline CDR1 reads SNHLY; CDR2 reads FYNNEI. Here the CDR3 DNA reads TGTGCCAGCACTACCAGGGTCCTGTCCTACAATGAGCAGTTCTTC. Residues: CASTTRVLSYNEQFF.

In regard to this clonotype: A read error may account for a junction end that differs from germline. This chain joins TRBV4-2 and TRBJ2-1, with D uncertain. CDR3 length: 13 residues. Germline V CDR1 and CDR2: LGHNA, YNFKEQ. CDR3 sequence reads: CANSQVLENEQFF. The CDR3 nucleotides read TGTGCCAACAGCCAAGTTCTGGAAAATGAGCAGTTCTTC.

The chain combines TRBV6-5 with TRBJ1-2; D remains unclear. The germline V and J ends were trimmed by 5 bases and 6 bases, with 7 bases remaining between them. Germline CDR1 reads MNHEY; CDR2 reads SVGAGI. The CDR3 totals 11 residues. CDR3 sequence: CASSPGNGYTF. The CDR3 coding sequence is TGTGCCAGCAGTCCGGGGAATGGCTACACCTTC.

The chain combines TRBV6-5 with TRBJ1-6, with 7 nucleotides matching TRBD1. CDR1 and CDR2 (germline): MNHEY, SVGAGI. With V trimmed by 8 bases and J by 8 bases, 9 bases remained unmatched. The CDR3 contains 14 residues. The CDR3 region has the DNA TGTGCCAGCCATAAATCCAGGGGGGATTCACCCCTCCACTTT. Translating gives CASHKSRGDSPLHF.